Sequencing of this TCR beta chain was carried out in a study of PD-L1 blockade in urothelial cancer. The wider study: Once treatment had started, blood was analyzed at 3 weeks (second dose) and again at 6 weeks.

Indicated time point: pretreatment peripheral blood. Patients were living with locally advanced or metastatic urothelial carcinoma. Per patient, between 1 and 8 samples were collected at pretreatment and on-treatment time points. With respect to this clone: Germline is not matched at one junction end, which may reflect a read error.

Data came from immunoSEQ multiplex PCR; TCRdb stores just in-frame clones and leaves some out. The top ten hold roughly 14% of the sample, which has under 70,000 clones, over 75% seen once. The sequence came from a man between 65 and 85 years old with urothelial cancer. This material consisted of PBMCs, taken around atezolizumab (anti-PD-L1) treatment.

CDR3 sequence reads: CASSLAAGGTDTQYF. CDR3 DNA: TGTGCTAGCAGCTTAGCTGCGGGAGGAACAGATACGCAGTATTTT. The J gene is TRBJ2-3, the V gene TRBV7-7, with TRBD2 identical over 8 bases. The CDR3 has 15 amino acids. Looked up from germline, CDR1 is SSHAT and CDR2 is FNYEAQ (reference sequence).